Below, one T cell receptor beta chain is given with its context. These data are taken from a study of T cell changes during pregnancy in multiple sclerosis. Profiling relied on immunoSEQ multiplex PCR, and the TCRdb table lists in-frame clones only, not all of them. The sample lists fewer than 70,000 clones, around 92% seen once, with less than 3% in the top ten. The CDR3 runs 16 residues. Germline assignment: CDR1 LNHNV and CDR2 YYDKDF (reference sequence). Losses at the gene ends were 0 bases for V and 3 bases for J; bases not matched to a gene: 8. Sequenced material: peripheral blood, taken in the second trimester of pregnancy. This rearrangement joins TRBV15 to TRBJ2-7; TRBD1 matches at 7 bases. The sequence came from a female donor in good health, enrolled as a control in a pregnancy study. Here the CDR3 reads CATSRDWGQRFYEQYF. The CDR3 nucleotides read TGTGCCACCAGCAGAGATTGGGGACAGAGATTCTACGAGCAGTACTTC. The full variable domain, its missing parts supplied by reference TRBV15 and TRBJ2-7, is DAMVIQNPRYQVTQFGKPVTLSCSQTLNHNVMYWYQQKSSQAPKLLFHYYDKDFNNEADTPDNFQSRRPNTSFCFLDIRSPGLGDTAMYLCATSRDWGQRFYEQYFGPGTRLTVT.